This T cell receptor (beta chain) was sequenced during a study of cytomegalovirus exposure and HLA in healthy donors. This CDR3 region has 16 residues. The germline CDR1 and CDR2 sequences are LNHDA and SQIVND (reference sequence). With 6 bases clipped from V and 5 bases from J, the junction kept 15 bases outside the gene matches. PCR was performed using 60 Vbeta and 13 Jbeta primers. Some clones are missing from TCRdb's copy, which holds only in-frame ones; the method was immunoSEQ multiplex PCR. The table records some 140,000 clones, approximately 87% of them present only once. The gene calls are TRBV19 and TRBJ1-1; 7 nucleotides line up with TRBD1. This clonotype was sampled from a woman under 40 in good health and CMV-seronegative. What was sequenced was PBMCs. The CDR3 DNA reads TGTGCCAGTAGCGATCACCCCAGGGGGGTTAGGACTGAAGCTTTCTTT. It encodes CASSDHPRGVRTEAFF.